These 2 T cell receptor beta chains were sequenced from one sample in a study of blood T cell repertoires in COVID-19. Profiled with immunoSEQ multiplex PCR; TCRdb holds only in-frame clones, not every one. The table shows about 140,000 clones, with roughly 80% occurring only once. Sequencing used peripheral blood. The receptor set was obtained from a man in his 60s who had recovered from COVID-19.

V usage is TRBV5-4 and J usage is TRBJ1-2; tentative D call: TRBD1 (6 bases). This CDR3 is 14 amino acids long. V was trimmed by 2 bases and J by 5 bases, leaving 13 bases between them. CDR1 is SGHNT and CDR2 is YYREEE in the germline V gene (reference sequence). The CDR3 nucleotides read TGTGCCAGCAGCTTAGGCAGCAGGGGTTATGGCTACACCTTC. Its translation: CASSLGSRGYGYTF.

The genes are TRBV24-1 and TRBJ2-2; 9 nucleotides agree with TRBD1. There are 15 residues in the CDR3. The germline V gene has CDR1 KGHDR and CDR2 SFDVKD. The V gene end was trimmed by 4 bases and the J gene end by 8 bases; junction bases not matched to a gene: 7. CDR3 amino acids: CATSDRNRGPGELFF. CDR3 nucleotides: TGTGCCACCAGTGACCGTAACAGGGGGCCAGGGGAGCTGTTTTTT.